Listed below are T cell receptor beta chains from one sample, sequenced in a study of blood T cell repertoires in COVID-19. TCRdb keeps only in-frame clones here, not all; method: immunoSEQ multiplex PCR. This table holds 150,000 to 200,000 clones, around 82% found once. Sequences were obtained from peripheral blood. Receptors originate from a man aged 55 to 70 with active or convalescent COVID-19. Each CDR3 is given with its conserved first and last residue. A D gene is named only where the DNA matches it firmly. Clone size is stated in some rows and not others, as once, few, many or a class when expanded.

len	v_gene	abundance	d_gene	j_gene	CDR3aa	CDR3nt
15	TRBV10-2	once	TRBD2	TRBJ2-1	CASSESSGSPGEQFF	TGCGCCAGCAGTGAGTCAAGCGGGAGTCCCGGTGAGCAGTTCTTC
15	TRBV19	many	TRBD2	TRBJ2-1	CASSIAGGAKDEQFF	TGTGCCAGTAGTATCGCGGGAGGAGCGAAGGATGAGCAGTTCTTC
15	TRBV5-4	.	TRBD1	TRBJ2-4	CASSSTGGQENIQYF	TGTGCCAGCAGCTCGACAGGGGGCCAAGAAAACATTCAGTACTTC
16	TRBV24-1	.	.	TRBJ2-3	CATSAPPPGDPDTQYF	TGTGCCACCAGTGCTCCTCCCCCGGGAGACCCAGATACGCAGTATTTT
14	TRBV7-9	.	.	TRBJ2-5	CASSLLATQETQYF	TGTGCCAGCAGCTTACTAGCGACTCAAGAGACCCAGTACTTC
16	TRBV9	.	.	TRBJ2-2	CASTVGQGLNTGELFF	TGTGCCAGCACCGTCGGGCAGGGCCTGAACACCGGGGAGCTGTTTTTT
18	TRBV3-1/TRBV3-2	.	TRBD2	TRBJ2-3	CASSQDRERGGRSDTQYF	TGTGCCAGCAGCCAAGATCGGGAGCGGGGGGGCCGTTCAGATACGCAGTATTTT
13	TRBV19	.	.	TRBJ1-5	CASSRGGTFPQHF	TGTGCCAGTAGTCGAGGCGGTACGTTCCCCCAGCATTTT
15	TRBV2	.	.	TRBJ2-4	CASSEANADKNIQYF	TGTGCCAGCAGTGAAGCTAACGCAGACAAAAACATTCAGTACTTC
12	TRBV5-4	.	.	TRBJ1-6	CASSSYLSPLHF	TGTGCCAGCAGCTCCTATTTATCACCCCTCCACTTT
14	TRBV7-9	.	TRBD2	TRBJ2-1	CASSQGLAGDEQFF	TGTGCCAGCAGCCAGGGACTAGCGGGAGATGAGCAGTTCTTC
13	TRBV19	.	.	TRBJ2-3	CASNPTGTDTQYF	TGTGCCAGTAACCCGACAGGCACAGATACGCAGTATTTT
12	TRBV13	.	.	TRBJ2-1	CASSSSRGEQFF	TGTGCCAGCAGCTCCTCTAGGGGTGAGCAGTTCTTC
16	TRBV11-2	.	.	TRBJ1-2	CASSLVNRGVDYGYTF	TGTGCCAGCAGCTTAGTGAACCGGGGGGTCGACTATGGCTACACCTTC
15	TRBV15	.	.	TRBJ2-1	CATSRERTPYNEQFF	TGTGCCACCAGCAGAGAAAGGACTCCCTACAATGAGCAGTTCTTC
16	TRBV6-1	few	.	TRBJ2-6	CASSDGGFSGANVLTF	TGTGCCAGCAGTGATGGAGGGTTCTCTGGGGCCAACGTCCTGACTTTC
17	TRBV3-1/TRBV3-2	.	TRBD2	TRBJ2-7	CASSDQPGTSGRYEQYF	TGTGCCAGCAGCGATCAACCTGGGACTAGCGGGAGGTACGAGCAGTACTTC
16	TRBV5-6	few	TRBD1	TRBJ2-2	CASSVRGRGDTGELFF	TGTGCCAGCAGCGTCAGGGGGCGCGGAGACACCGGGGAGCTGTTTTTT
14	TRBV6-5	.	.	TRBJ1-2	CATTSQVTGRGYTF	TGTGCCACCACCTCCCAGGTTACAGGTCGAGGCTACACCTTC
13	TRBV21-1	.	.	TRBJ1-4	CAGTPGQKRELFF	TGTGCCGGGACCCCGGGACAAAAAAGGGAACTGTTTTTT
12	TRBV5-1	.	.	TRBJ2-5	CASSLGAETQYF	TGCGCCAGCAGCTTGGGGGCAGAGACCCAGTACTTC
13	TRBV11-2	few	TRBD1	TRBJ1-1	CASSIQGDTEAFF	TGTGCCAGCAGCATCCAGGGGGACACTGAAGCTTTCTTT
16	TRBV5-4	once	TRBD1	TRBJ2-2	CASSSTGTGGTGELFF	TGTGCCAGCAGCTCGACCGGGACAGGGGGAACCGGGGAGCTGTTTTTT
17	TRBV5-8	once	.	TRBJ2-2	CASSPRWGLSNTGELFF	TGTGCCAGCAGCCCTCGCTGGGGACTTTCGAACACCGGGGAGCTGTTTTTT
14	TRBV27	.	TRBD1	TRBJ2-1	CASSRDRPYNEQFF	TGTGCCAGCAGCCGGGACAGGCCCTACAATGAGCAGTTCTTC
15	TRBV9	.	.	TRBJ1-2	CASSPQSVSNYGYTF	TGTGCCAGCAGCCCCCAGTCCGTTTCCAACTATGGCTACACCTTC
15	TRBV19	.	.	TRBJ1-5	CAISRGGARDQPQHF	TGTGCCATCTCGAGGGGGGGGGCGCGGGATCAGCCCCAGCATTTT
13	TRBV19	.	.	TRBJ2-7	CASSPGQVYEQYF	TGTGCCAGTTCCCCGGGACAAGTTTACGAGCAGTACTTC
13	TRBV7-3	once	.	TRBJ2-5	CASSLTRGETQYF	TGTGCCAGCAGCTTAACGCGGGGCGAGACCCAGTACTTC
18	TRBV5-6	.	TRBD1	TRBJ1-6	CASSFFDRGGSYNSPLHF	TGTGCCAGCAGCTTCTTTGACAGGGGAGGCTCCTATAATTCACCCCTCCACTTT
16	TRBV21-1	.	.	TRBJ1-1	CASSKRTGKEHTEAFF	TGTGCCAGCAGCAAAAGGACAGGGAAGGAGCACACTGAAGCTTTCTTT
16	TRBV5-4	once	TRBD2	TRBJ2-3	CASSLARELRRGGQYF	TGTGCCAGCAGCTTGGCGCGGGAGTTAAGGCGCGGGGGGCAGTATTTT
14	TRBV5-1	.	.	TRBJ2-7	CASSFRAASYEQYF	TGCGCCAGCAGCTTCAGGGCTGCCTCCTACGAGCAGTACTTC
13	TRBV10-3	.	TRBD1	TRBJ1-1	CAINRGLNTEAFF	TGTGCCATCAACAGGGGGTTGAACACTGAAGCTTTCTTT
16	TRBV6-5	.	TRBD1	TRBJ2-1	CASSYSMGQGVNEQFF	TGTGCCAGCAGTTACTCGATGGGACAGGGGGTCAATGAGCAGTTCTTC
15	TRBV19	.	TRBD1	TRBJ1-5	CASSIRGDTNQPQHF	TGTGCCAGTAGTATCAGGGGGGACACCAATCAGCCCCAGCATTTT
14	TRBV6-5	.	.	TRBJ2-7	CATLRQKASYEQYF	TGTGCCACCCTGCGGCAGAAAGCCTCCTACGAGCAGTACTTC
12	TRBV29-1	.	.	TRBJ2-5	CSAEDYQETQYF	TGCAGCGCCGAGGACTACCAAGAGACCCAGTACTTC
14	TRBV7-9	.	.	TRBJ1-4	CASSLRIGNEKLFF	TGTGCCAGCAGCTTACGTATCGGTAATGAAAAACTGTTTTTT
12	TRBV9	once	.	TRBJ1-1	CASRELNTEAFF	TGTGCCAGCAGGGAGTTGAACACTGAAGCTTTCTTT
14	TRBV7-2	.	TRBD2	TRBJ2-5	CASSLGGGLETQYF	TGTGCCAGCAGCTTAGGGGGGGGTCTAGAGACCCAGTACTTC
14	TRBV10-2	.	.	TRBJ1-5	CASSESYSNQPQHF	TGCGCCAGCAGTGAGTCCTATAGCAATCAGCCCCAGCATTTT
15	TRBV6-5	.	TRBD1	TRBJ1-4	CASSYKGAGGRKLFF	TGTGCCAGCAGTTACAAAGGGGCAGGGGGCCGAAAACTGTTTTTT
17	TRBV2	medium-sized	TRBD2	TRBJ2-7	CASSEQGTSGLTYEQYF	TGTGCCAGCAGTGAGCAGGGGACTAGCGGGCTTACCTACGAGCAGTACTTC
13	TRBV10-2	.	.	TRBJ2-7	CASRQAQGYGQYF	TGCGCCAGCAGACAGGCGCAAGGCTACGGGCAGTACTTC
19	TRBV6-2/TRBV6-3	.	TRBD2	TRBJ2-2	CASSYSTGLAGGKTGELFF	TGTGCCAGCAGTTACTCGACGGGACTAGCGGGGGGAAAAACCGGGGAGCTGTTTTTT
14	TRBV3-1/TRBV3-2	.	.	TRBJ1-1	CASSQGLGATEAFF	TGTGCCAGCAGCCAAGGACTGGGAGCCACTGAAGCTTTCTTT
15	TRBV28	.	.	TRBJ1-1	CASSLSYRMNTEAFF	TGTGCCAGCAGTTTATCGTACAGGATGAACACTGAAGCTTTCTTT
13	TRBV6-5	.	.	TRBJ1-6	CASTVSYNSPLHF	TGTGCCAGCACGGTCTCCTATAATTCACCCCTCCACTTT
15	TRBV6-5	.	TRBD1	TRBJ1-5	CASSYSWTGDQPQHF	TGTGCCAGCAGTTACTCTTGGACAGGGGATCAGCCCCAGCATTTT
16	TRBV7-8	.	.	TRBJ2-1	CASSFIARQTYNEQFF	TGTGCCAGCAGCTTTATCGCGCGACAGACCTACAATGAGCAGTTCTTC
12	TRBV5-1	.	.	TRBJ2-5	CASSLVGETQYF	TGCGCCAGCAGCTTGGTCGGGGAGACCCAGTACTTC
12	TRBV28	once	.	TRBJ1-2	CASSLAGRGYTF	TGTGCCAGCAGTTTGGCGGGTCGTGGCTACACCTTC
18	TRBV4-1	.	TRBD1	TRBJ1-3	CASSQALTGVGSGNTIYF	TGCGCCAGCAGCCAAGCACTGACAGGGGTAGGGTCTGGAAACACCATATATTTT
14	TRBV10-3	.	.	TRBJ1-3	CAIRVGQPGNTIYF	TGTGCCATCAGAGTCGGACAGCCTGGAAACACCATATATTTT
16	TRBV7-9	.	TRBD2	TRBJ2-3	CASSRGSGGNTDTQYF	TGTGCCAGCAGCCGAGGGAGCGGGGGGAACACAGATACGCAGTATTTT
16	TRBV11-2	.	TRBD2	TRBJ2-3	CASSLRGGRDTDTQYF	TGTGCCAGCAGCCTACGGGGGGGCCGGGACACAGATACGCAGTATTTT
14	TRBV5-1	.	.	TRBJ2-2	CASSLDGGTGELFF	TGCGCCAGCAGCTTGGACGGGGGCACCGGGGAGCTGTTTTTT
13	TRBV27	.	TRBD1	TRBJ2-5	CASSPDREWTQYF	TGTGCCAGCAGTCCCGACAGGGAATGGACCCAGTACTTC